The rows below give T cell receptor beta chains drawn from one sample of a study of OX40 agonist ivuxolimab in advanced cancers. Libraries were prepared by immunoSEQ multiplex PCR; TCRdb keeps only in-frame clonotypes and omits some of them. The sample includes tens of thousands of clones, 85% to 90% of them seen just once. This specimen consisted of CD4+ or CD8+ T cells sorted from blood, obtained in a trial of the OX40 agonist ivuxolimab. These receptors were obtained from an adult with an advanced solid tumor such as melanoma, head and neck, liver or kidney cancer. CDR3s include the opening cysteine and the closing phenylalanine or tryptophan. The D gene is left open where the match is weak. Some rows have no size entry. The others give once, few or many, or a class for an expanded clone.

D gene	V gene	clone size	J gene	CDR3 protein	CDR3 DNA
NA	TRBV11-2	NA	TRBJ1-2	CASSLSRHNYGYTF	TGTGCCAGCAGCTTGAGCAGGCATAACTATGGCTACACCTTC
NA	TRBV15	once	TRBJ1-6	CATSSGRQRIGPLHF	TGTGCCACCAGCTCAGGCCGACAGCGGATCGGGCCCCTCCACTTT
TRBD1	TRBV7-3	NA	TRBJ2-1	CASSLGQGPSSSYNEQFF	TGTGCCAGCAGCTTGGGACAGGGCCCTTCGAGCTCCTACAATGAGCAGTTCTTC
TRBD1	TRBV7-9	NA	TRBJ1-2	CASSLGDSLRGDGYTF	TGTGCCAGCAGCTTAGGGGACAGCCTCCGGGGAGACGGCTACACCTTC
NA	TRBV9	once	TRBJ2-7	CASSARGSPLREQYF	TGTGCCAGCAGCGCCCGAGGGAGCCCCCTCAGGGAGCAGTACTTC
TRBD1	TRBV10-3	NA	TRBJ1-2	CASQGDATNYGYTF	TGTGCCTCGCAGGGGGATGCCACTAACTATGGCTACACCTTC
TRBD1	TRBV19	NA	TRBJ1-4	CASTRDSTNEKLFF	TGTGCCAGTACTAGGGACAGCACTAATGAAAAACTGTTTTTT
NA	TRBV27	NA	TRBJ2-7	CASSRRGYEQYF	TGTGCCAGCAGCCGAAGGGGGTACGAGCAGTACTTC
NA	TRBV9	once	TRBJ2-7	CASSVDPVAAGEQYF	TGTGCCAGCAGCGTAGATCCAGTAGCGGCCGGGGAGCAGTACTTC
TRBD1	TRBV12-5	NA	TRBJ2-2	CASGPRGPDTGELFF	TGTGCTAGTGGTCCCAGGGGGCCCGACACCGGGGAGCTGTTTTTT
NA	TRBV18	NA	TRBJ2-5	CASSSSRAGEETQYF	TGTGCCAGCTCGTCTTCCAGGGCTGGCGAGGAGACCCAGTACTTC
NA	TRBV5-1	NA	TRBJ1-4	CASSLVNNEKLFF	TGCGCCAGCAGCTTGGTCAATAATGAAAAACTGTTTTTT
NA	TRBV7-9	NA	TRBJ1-1	CASSLLSEAFF	TGTGCCAGCAGCTTACTCTCTGAAGCTTTCTTT
NA	TRBV12-2	NA	TRBJ2-7	CASRSPGRDSFMVTYEQYF	TGTGCAAGTCGCTCCCCTGGGCGGGATTCTTTTATGGTAACCTACGAGCAGTACTTC
NA	TRBV2	NA	TRBJ1-4	CASKEERINEKLFF	TGTGCCAGCAAGGAGGAGCGAATTAATGAAAAACTGTTTTTT
NA	TRBV28	NA	TRBJ2-1	CASTTSGSEQFF	TGTGCCAGCACCACCTCGGGGAGTGAGCAGTTCTTC
TRBD1	TRBV28	NA	TRBJ2-5	CASSITGTGQETQYF	TGTGCCAGCAGCATCACCGGGACAGGCCAAGAGACCCAGTACTTC
NA	TRBV30	NA	TRBJ1-1	CAWSSGKDGEAFF	TGTGCCTGGAGTTCAGGGAAAGATGGTGAAGCTTTCTTT
NA	TRBV4-3	NA	TRBJ1-2	CASSQDRMGGYGYTF	TGCGCCAGCAGCCAAGATCGAATGGGGGGCTATGGCTACACCTTC
NA	TRBV7-6	NA	TRBJ2-5	CASSTTGQETQYF	TGTGCCAGCAGCACGACAGGTCAAGAGACCCAGTACTTC
NA	TRBV7-3	NA	TRBJ1-6	CASSLSGRDSPLHF	TGTGCCAGCAGCCTAAGTGGACGAGATTCACCCCTCCACTTT
TRBD1	TRBV19	NA	TRBJ1-2	CASSPDRASSYGYTF	TGTGCCAGTAGTCCCGACAGGGCCAGTAGCTATGGCTACACCTTC
TRBD1	TRBV27	NA	TRBJ1-4	CASSFQGARGKLFF	TGTGCCAGCAGTTTTCAGGGGGCGAGGGGAAAACTGTTTTTT
NA	TRBV9	NA	TRBJ2-5	CASSVSEPQETQYF	TGTGCCAGCAGCGTATCGGAGCCTCAAGAGACCCAGTACTTC
NA	TRBV6-1	once	TRBJ1-5	CASIEAGNQPQHF	TGTGCCAGCATCGAGGCTGGCAATCAGCCCCAGCATTTT
NA	TRBV18	NA	TRBJ1-1	CASSQSRSGAEAFF	TGTGCCAGCTCACAAAGCAGGTCCGGGGCTGAAGCTTTCTTT
NA	TRBV6-1	NA	TRBJ2-1	CASSEERYNEQFF	TGTGCCAGCAGTGAGGAGCGCTACAATGAGCAGTTCTTC
TRBD2	TRBV4-3	NA	TRBJ2-3	CASSQEASGSDYTDTQYF	TGCGCCAGCAGCCAAGAGGCTAGCGGGAGTGATTACACAGATACGCAGTATTTT